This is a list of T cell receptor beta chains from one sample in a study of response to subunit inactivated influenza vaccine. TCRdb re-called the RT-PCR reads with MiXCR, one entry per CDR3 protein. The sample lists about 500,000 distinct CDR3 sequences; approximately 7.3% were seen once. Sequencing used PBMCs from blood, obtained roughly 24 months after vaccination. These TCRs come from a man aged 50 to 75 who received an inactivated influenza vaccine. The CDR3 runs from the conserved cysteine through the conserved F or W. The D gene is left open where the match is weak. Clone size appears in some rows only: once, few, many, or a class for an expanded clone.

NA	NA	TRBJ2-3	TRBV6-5	CASRYPDSTDTQYF	TGTGCCAGCAGATACCCTGATAGCACAGATACGCAGTATTTT
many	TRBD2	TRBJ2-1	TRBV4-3	CASSQEGRAGEQFF	TGCGCCAGCAGCCAAGAAGGGAGGGCAGGTGAGCAGTTCTTC
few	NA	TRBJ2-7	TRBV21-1	CASGHSTAYEQYF	TGTGCCAGCGGACACTCCACCGCCTACGAGCAGTACTTC
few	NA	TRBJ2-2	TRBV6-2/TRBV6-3	CASSYGFRGSPGELFF	TGTGCCAGCAGTTACGGTTTTCGGGGATCCCCCGGGGAGCTGTTTTTT
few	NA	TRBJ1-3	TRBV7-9	CASSPSRKSSGNTIYF	TGTGCCAGCAGCCCGAGCAGAAAGAGCTCTGGAAACACCATATATTTT
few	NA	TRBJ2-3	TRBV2	CASSGPLGGADTQYF	TGTGCCAGCAGTGGCCCCTTGGGGGGCGCAGATACGCAGTATTTT
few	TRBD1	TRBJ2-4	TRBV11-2	CASSPRQGAMDIQYF	TGTGCCAGCAGCCCGAGACAGGGGGCGATGGACATTCAGTACTTC
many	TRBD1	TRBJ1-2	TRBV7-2	CASSARQGADGYTF	TGTGCCAGCAGCGCCCGACAGGGGGCGGATGGCTACACCTTC
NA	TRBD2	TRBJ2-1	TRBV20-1	CSARDGSGANEQFF	TGCAGTGCTAGAGATGGTAGCGGGGCCAATGAGCAGTTCTTC
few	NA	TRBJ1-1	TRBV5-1	CASSGTRGAAEAFF	TGCGCCAGCAGCGGAACGAGGGGGGCGGCTGAAGCTTTCTTT
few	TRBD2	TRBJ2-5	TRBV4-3	CASSQGTSGRMTGETQYF	TGCGCCAGCAGCCAAGGGACTAGCGGGAGGATGACGGGTGAGACCCAGTACTTC
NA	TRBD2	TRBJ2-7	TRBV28	CASSLQAGGLYEQYF	TGTGCCAGCAGTTTACAAGCGGGGGGCCTTTACGAGCAGTACTTC
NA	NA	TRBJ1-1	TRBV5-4	CASSNDGGNTEAFF	TGTGCCAGCAGCAACGATGGGGGGAACACTGAAGCTTTCTTT
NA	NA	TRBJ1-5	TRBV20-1	CSATSGAGDQPQHF	TGCAGTGCTACCTCCGGGGCGGGGGATCAGCCCCAGCATTTT
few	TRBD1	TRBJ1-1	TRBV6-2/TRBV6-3	CASSPPGQGGWPEAFF	TGTGCCAGCAGCCCCCCGGGACAGGGCGGTTGGCCTGAAGCTTTCTTT
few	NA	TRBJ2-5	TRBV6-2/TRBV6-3	CASSQRHETQYF	TGTGCCAGCAGTCAGCGTCATGAGACCCAGTACTTC
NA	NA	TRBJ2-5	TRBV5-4	CASSLAIGGRETQYF	TGTGCCAGCAGCTTGGCCATAGGGGGAAGAGAGACCCAGTACTTC
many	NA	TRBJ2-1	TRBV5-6	CASSLIGDNEQFF	TGTGCCAGCAGCTTGATAGGGGACAATGAGCAGTTCTTC
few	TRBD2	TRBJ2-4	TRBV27	CASSFLAGAQAGKNIQYF	TGTGCCAGCAGTTTTTTAGCGGGCGCCCAAGCAGGCAAAAACATTCAGTACTTC
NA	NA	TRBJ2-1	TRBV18	CASSPENVEQFF	TGTGCCAGCTCACCCGAAAATGTAGAGCAGTTCTTC
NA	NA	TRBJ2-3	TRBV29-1	CSVLVTDTQYF	TGCAGCGTTTTAGTCACAGATACGCAGTATTTT
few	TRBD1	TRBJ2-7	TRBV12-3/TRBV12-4	CASSLTGQGDYEQYF	TGTGCCAGCAGTTTAACAGGACAGGGAGACTACGAGCAGTACTTC
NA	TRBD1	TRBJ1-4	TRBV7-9	CASSLDRGEKLFF	TGTGCCAGCAGCCTAGACAGGGGGGAAAAACTGTTTTTT
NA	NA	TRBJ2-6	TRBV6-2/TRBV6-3	CASSPLGVAGANVLTF	TGTGCCAGCAGTCCGCTTGGGGTAGCTGGGGCCAACGTCCTGACTTTC
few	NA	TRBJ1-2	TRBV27	CASSFTGQLDYGYTF	TGTGCCAGCAGCTTCACGGGTCAGCTTGATTATGGCTACACCTTC
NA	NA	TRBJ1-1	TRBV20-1	CSATWPGPEAFF	TGCAGTGCCACCTGGCCAGGGCCTGAAGCTTTCTTT
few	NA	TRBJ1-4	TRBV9	CASSVALRDSNEKLFF	TGTGCCAGCAGCGTAGCTCTCAGGGACTCTAATGAAAAACTGTTTTTT
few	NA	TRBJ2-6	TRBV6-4	CASGLSSGANVLTF	TGTGCCAGCGGACTAAGCTCTGGGGCCAACGTCCTGACTTTC
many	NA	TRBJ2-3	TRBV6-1	CASSRKSVADTQYF	TGTGCCAGCAGTCGAAAGTCGGTTGCAGATACGCAGTATTTT
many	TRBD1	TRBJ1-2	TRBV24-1	CATSDPGQGTGYTF	TGTGCCACCAGTGATCCGGGACAGGGAACTGGCTACACCTTC
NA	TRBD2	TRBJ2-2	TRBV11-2	CASSLETAGGRTGELFF	TGTGCCAGCAGCTTAGAAACAGCGGGGGGGCGGACCGGGGAGCTGTTTTTT
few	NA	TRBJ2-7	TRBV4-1	CASSQESASYEQYF	TGCGCCAGCAGCCAAGAGTCAGCTTCCTACGAGCAGTACTTC
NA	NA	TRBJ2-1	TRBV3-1	CASSQDVAGASFPEQFF	TGTGCCAGCAGCCAAGATGTGGCGGGGGCGAGTTTTCCTGAGCAGTTCTTC
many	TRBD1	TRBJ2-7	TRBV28	CASSLSSGQGYEQYF	TGTGCCAGCAGTTTATCTTCGGGACAGGGCTACGAGCAGTACTTC
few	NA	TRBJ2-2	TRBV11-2	CASSLVPGDFTGELFF	TGTGCCAGCAGCTTAGTTCCAGGCGACTTCACCGGGGAGCTGTTTTTT
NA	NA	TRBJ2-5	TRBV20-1	CSATLIAGIQETQYF	TGCAGTGCTACGCTTATTGCGGGAATCCAAGAGACCCAGTACTTC
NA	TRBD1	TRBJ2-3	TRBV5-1	CASRPGTGGPDTQYF	TGCGCCAGCAGACCCGGGACAGGGGGTCCAGATACGCAGTATTTT
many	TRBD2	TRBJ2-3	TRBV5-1	CASSSGTSGSSSTDTQYF	TGCGCCAGCAGCTCCGGGACTAGCGGGTCCTCTAGCACAGATACGCAGTATTTT
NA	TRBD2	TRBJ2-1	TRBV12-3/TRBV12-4	CASSLGSSSGSSYNEQFF	TGTGCCAGCAGTTTAGGATCCTCTAGCGGGAGCTCCTACAATGAGCAGTTCTTC
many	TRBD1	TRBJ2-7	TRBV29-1	CSVGTGNSYEQYF	TGCAGCGTTGGGACAGGGAACTCCTACGAGCAGTACTTC
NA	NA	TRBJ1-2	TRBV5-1	CASSQDFRSGYTF	TGCGCCAGCAGCCAGGACTTCCGGAGCGGCTACACCTTC
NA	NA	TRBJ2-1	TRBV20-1	CSAGMAIYNEQFF	TGCAGTGCTGGCATGGCTATCTACAATGAGCAGTTCTTC
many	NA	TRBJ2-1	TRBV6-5	CASSYGLGGSYNEQFF	TGTGCCAGCAGTTACGGGCTAGGGGGCTCCTACAATGAGCAGTTCTTC
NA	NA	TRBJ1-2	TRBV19	CASTRDRRTTNYGYTF	TGTGCCAGTACCAGGGACCGAAGAACTACTAACTATGGCTACACCTTC
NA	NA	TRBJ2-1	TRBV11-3	CVSSLRFYEQFF	TGTGTCAGCAGCTTACGGTTCTATGAGCAGTTCTTC
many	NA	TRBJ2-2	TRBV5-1	CASSIRDTGELFF	TGCGCCAGCAGCATCAGGGACACCGGGGAGCTGTTTTTT
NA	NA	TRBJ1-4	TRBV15	CATSREGVTAATNEKLFF	TGTGCCACCAGCAGAGAGGGGGTAACGGCCGCAACTAATGAAAAACTGTTTTTT
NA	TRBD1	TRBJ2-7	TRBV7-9	CASSLPGTGSYEQYF	TGTGCCAGCAGCTTGCCCGGGACAGGGTCCTACGAGCAGTACTTC
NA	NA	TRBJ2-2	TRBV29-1	CSVGTGIGELFF	TGCAGCGTAGGAACAGGAATCGGGGAGCTGTTTTTT
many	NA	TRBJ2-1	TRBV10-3	CAISPATSEQFF	TGTGCCATCAGTCCGGCCACTAGTGAGCAGTTCTTC